The 29 T cell receptor beta chains below were found in one sample sequenced in a study of response to subunit inactivated influenza vaccine (dated by TCRdb to between 2018 and 2020). Libraries were prepared through RT-PCR. These reads were obtained on an Illumina HiSeq 2500. Starting from the raw public reads, TCRdb applied fastp trimming at Q25, assembled clones with MiXCR and retained in-frame beta chains. Identical CDR3 proteins give one entry, which carries the most common genes and DNA. The sample table records 700,000 to 900,000 distinct CDR3 sequences; approximately 22% of these occur just once. The ten largest account for 10% of the sample. The material was PBMCs from blood, obtained roughly 5 days after vaccination. These receptors were collected from a man in his forties or fifties who received an inactivated influenza vaccine. Donor details come from another sample of the same person, matched by shared clones.

This clonotype was counted ten times or more. The V gene is TRBV12-3 or TRBV12-4, the J gene TRBJ1-4, with TRBD1 as a possible D gene (5 bases). The CDR3 length is 14 residues. Trimming took off 6 bases at V and 8 bases at J, with 16 bases between the two ends. The CDR3 spells CASRTDTGNEKLFF. The CDR3 DNA reads TGTGCCAGCAGGACAGATACTGGTAACGAAAAACTGTTTTTT.

This clonotype was observed once. The chain uses TRBV7-8 and TRBJ2-3; 10 nucleotides align to TRBD2. This CDR3 region has 15 residues. Looked up from germline, CDR1 is SGHVS and CDR2 is FQNEAQ. With V trimmed by 1 base and J by 6 bases, 4 bases remained unmatched. CDR3 amino acids: CASSLGATSGDTQYF. The CDR3 DNA reads as TGTGCCAGCAGCTTAGGTGCGACTAGCGGGGATACGCAGTATTTT.

This clonotype came up a few times. The CDR3 is CSARARWGDGGAGQETQYF. The CDR3 coding sequence is TGCAGTGCTAGAGCTCGCTGGGGGGACGGGGGGGCCGGTCAAGAGACCCAGTACTTC. V and J are TRBV20-1 and TRBJ2-5, with 8 bases fitting TRBD2. Losses at the gene ends were 1 base for V and 2 bases for J; bases not matched to a gene: 18. This CDR3 comprises 19 residues. From germline, CDR1 is DFQATT and CDR2 SNEGSKA (reference sequence).

This clonotype showed up just a few times. The CDR3 protein is CASSLEQLSPYNEQFF. CDR3 DNA: TGCGCCAGCAGCTTGGAGCAACTTTCGCCCTACAATGAGCAGTTCTTC. The V call is TRBV5-1, the J call TRBJ2-1; D is uncertain. The CDR3 spans 16 residues. V was clipped by 0 bases and J by 2 bases, with 12 bases between them. Germline-derived CDR1 and CDR2 are SGHRS and YFSETQ.

The chain links TRBV6-1 to TRBJ2-2; TRBD2 aligns across 11 bases. Germline V CDR1 and CDR2: MNHNS, SASEGT. Trimming took 3 bases from V and 5 from J; bases not matched to a gene: 5. The CDR3 has 16 residues. CDR3 coding DNA: TGTGCCAGCAGTGATTTAGCGGGGGGGCGTACCGGGGAGCTGTTTTTT. Protein product: CASSDLAGGRTGELFF.

In its sample, this clonotype was seen many times. The gene calls are TRBV29-1 and TRBJ2-1, with D possibly TRBD2 on 6 matching bases. CDR1 and CDR2 from the germline V gene are SQVTM and ANQGSEA. This CDR3 spans 14 amino acids. V dropped 0 bases and J dropped 8 bases, with 14 bases sitting between them. The CDR3 DNA is TGCAGCGTTGAAGAAGACGGGAGCAACTATGAGCAGTTCTTC. Protein product: CSVEEDGSNYEQFF.

This clonotype was counted only a few times. The J gene is TRBJ2-3, the V gene TRBV6-5; D not resolved. The germline V gene encodes CDR1 MNHEY and CDR2 SVGAGI. The CDR3 is 17 amino acids. V lost 0 bases and J lost 2, with 15 bases in between. CDR3 sequence (DNA): TGTGCCAGCAGTTACTCCTACCCCTCCCTATTCACAGATACGCAGTATTTT. Its translation: CASSYSYPSLFTDTQYF.

This clonotype was counted between two and nine times. The CDR3 nucleotides read TGTGCCATCAGTGCGGCAGGGGGTGACACTGAAGCTTTCTTT. Residues: CAISAAGGDTEAFF. The chain is built from TRBV10-3 and TRBJ1-1, with TRBD1 identical over 7 bases. The J segment lost 3 bases and the V segment lost 4 bases, leaving 5 bases of the junction unmatched. The V gene's germline CDR1 is ENHRY and CDR2 SYGVKD. CDR3 size: 14 residues.

This chain uses TRBV5-5 with TRBJ2-3; possible D gene TRBD2, 7 bases. The CDR3 is made up of 15 amino acids. V was shortened by 2 bases and J by 11 bases, with 21 bases between the two germline ends. Germline V gene data show CDR1 as SGHKS and CDR2 as YYEKEE (reference sequence). CDR3 nucleotides: TGTGCCAGCAGCTTTGATGGGGGGGGGCCTAGAGGGCAGTATTTT. It specifies CASSFDGGGPRGQYF.

The rearrangement joins TRBV27 to TRBJ2-1; 14 nucleotides align to TRBD2. Trimming cost V 6 bases and J 7 bases; bases outside gene matches: 11. Germline V CDR1 and CDR2: MNHEY, SMNVEV (reference sequence). CDR3 length: 17 residues. The CDR3 region has the DNA TGTGCCAGCAGAGGACTAGCGGGAGGATGGGTACGGAATGAGCAGTTCTTC. Protein: CASRGLAGGWVRNEQFF.

This clonotype has just a few counts. The J gene is TRBJ1-5, the V gene TRBV7-9; D not resolved. Germline CDR1 SEHNR, CDR2 FQNEAQ (reference sequence). V gave up 5 bases and J gave up 5 bases, with 7 bases separating them. The CDR3 consists of 12 residues. CDR3 sequence: CASSPQDQPQHF. The CDR3 region has the DNA TGTGCCAGCAGCCCCCAGGATCAGCCCCAGCATTTT.

In its sample, this clonotype was seen many times. This sequence joins TRBV12-3 or TRBV12-4 and TRBJ2-7; a possible D gene is TRBD1 (5 bases). The CDR3 consists of 13 residues. V dropped 8 bases and J dropped 4 bases, with 15 bases sitting between them. For the CDR3, the DNA is TGTGCCAGCGGGGCGGACGGAAAGTACGAGCAGTACTTC. As protein: CASGADGKYEQYF.

The chain links TRBV4-1 to TRBJ2-3, with D unclear. From germline, CDR1 is MGHRA and CDR2 YSYEKL. V lost 1 base to trimming and J lost 7 bases, with 15 bases between them. CDR3 length: 15 residues. The CDR3 DNA reads TGCGCCAGCAGCCAAGTCCCGGACCAAACTTATACGCAGTATTTT. Translating gives CASSQVPDQTYTQYF.

The chain carries TRBV7-9 and TRBJ1-1; D unresolved. Germline assignment: CDR1 SEHNR and CDR2 FQNEAQ (reference sequence). This CDR3 is built from 13 residues. Deletions cut 4 bases from V and 3 bases from J, with 9 bases between. CDR3 DNA: TGTGCCAGCAGCTCCCGGCCGGACACTGAAGCTTTCTTT. As protein: CASSSRPDTEAFF. The full variable domain, with the rest looked up from reference TRBV7-9 and TRBJ1-1, is DTGVSQNPRHKITKRGQNVTFRCDPISEHNRLYWYRQTLGQGPEFLTYFQNEAQLEKSRLLSDRFSAERPKGSFSTLEIQRTEQGDSAMYLCASSSRPDTEAFFGQGTRLTVV.

This clonotype appeared a few times. The chain recombines TRBV7-9 with TRBJ1-5, with D unclear. The CDR3 totals 14 residues. The germline V gene has CDR1 SEHNR and CDR2 FQNEAQ (reference sequence). Trimming pared 2 bases from V and 3 bases from J, leaving 8 bases between. As DNA, the CDR3 is TGTGCCAGCAGCTTAATCGGTTACAATCAGCCCCAGCATTTT. Translating it yields CASSLIGYNQPQHF.

This clonotype was observed a handful of times. The gene calls are TRBV9 and TRBJ2-7, with TRBD2 matching over 9 bases. This CDR3 contains 16 residues. CDR1 and CDR2 from the germline V gene are SGDLS and YYNGEE. J lost 1 base, V lost 3 bases, and 8 bases had no gene match. CDR3 loop: CASSGGASGKSYEQYF. CDR3 sequence (DNA): TGTGCCAGCAGCGGAGGGGCTAGCGGGAAATCCTACGAGCAGTACTTC.

The genes are TRBV24-1 and TRBJ2-3; D gene unclear. CDR1 is KGHDR and CDR2 is SFDVKD in the germline V gene. The CDR3 totals 17 residues. Trimming left V 3 bases short and J 3 bases short, with 18 bases between. The CDR3 nucleotides are TGTGCCACCAGTGATAGCAGGTGGGATCGTGAAACAGATACGCAGTATTTT. It codes for CATSDSRWDRETDTQYF.

This rearrangement joins TRBV5-5 to TRBJ2-5; the match to TRBD1 covers 11 bases. The CDR3 extends over 16 amino acids. The V gene's germline CDR1 is SGHKS and CDR2 YYEKEE (reference sequence). The junction had 4 bases not matched to a gene; V was cut back by 2 bases and J by 1 base. Written as DNA, the CDR3 is TGTGCCAGCAGCTTTCGGACAGGGGGCTCCCAAGAGACCCAGTACTTC. Its translation is CASSFRTGGSQETQYF. Using reference TRBV5-5 and TRBJ2-5 for the parts outside the CDR3, the full variable domain is DAGVTQSPTHLIKTRGQQVTLRCSPISGHKSVSWYQQVLGQGPQFIFQYYEKEERGRGNFPDRFSARQFPNYSSELNVNALLLGDSALYLCASSFRTGGSQETQYFGPGTRLLVL.

This clonotype has just a few counts. The chain has TRBV12-3 or TRBV12-4 and TRBJ2-7; D is tentatively TRBD1 or TRBD2 (7 bases each). This CDR3 is built from 14 residues. V lost 6 bases to trimming and J lost 5 bases, with 17 bases between them. The CDR3: CASSLSGDRHEQYF. CDR3 in DNA: TGTGCCAGCAGCCTCAGCGGGGACAGACACGAGCAGTACTTC.

The CDR3 region has the DNA TGTGCCAGCAGTGATAGTGGTCAGCCCCAGCATTTT. Translated, it gives CASSDSGQPQHF. The chain is built from TRBV2 and TRBJ1-5, with D unclear. Trimming left V 3 bases short and J 6 bases short, with 6 bases between. The CDR3 contains 12 residues. Germline V CDR1 and CDR2: SNHLY, FYNNEI.

This clonotype was detected ten times or more. This chain uses TRBV5-6 with TRBJ2-3; tentatively, D is TRBD1 (5 bases). V shed 4 bases and J shed 6 bases, with 9 bases lying between them. The CDR3 has 12 residues. CDR1 and CDR2 (germline): SGHDT, YYEEEE. The CDR3 sequence: CASSPGSDTQYF. For the CDR3, the DNA is TGTGCCAGCAGCCCAGGGTCGGATACGCAGTATTTT.

The chain recombines TRBV7-8 with TRBJ2-3, with TRBD2 as a possible D gene (5 bases). CDR1 SGHVS and CDR2 FQNEAQ come from the germline V gene. Trimming took 4 bases from V and 0 from J, leaving 11 bases between them. The CDR3 totals 15 residues. CDR3 coding DNA: TGTGCCAGCAGCTCCGGAGGCACAAGCACAGATACGCAGTATTTT. Translating it yields CASSSGGTSTDTQYF. The full variable domain, in which reference TRBV7-8 and TRBJ2-3 provide the parts outside the CDR3, is GAGVSQSPRYKVAKRGQDVALRCDPISGHVSLFWYQQALGQGPEFLTYFQNEAQLDKSGLPSDRFFAERPEGSVSTLKIQRTQQEDSAVYLCASSSGGTSTDTQYFGPGTRLTVL.

This clonotype showed up just a few times. CDR3 sequence reads: CASSEWVGWSEKLFF. The CDR3 nucleotides are TGTGCCAGCAGTGAATGGGTTGGGTGGAGTGAAAAACTGTTTTTT. The J gene is TRBJ1-4, the V gene TRBV25-1; D unresolved. Trimming cost V 1 base and J 7 bases, with 13 bases left between them. Germline V gene data show CDR1 as MGHDK and CDR2 as SYGVNS. The CDR3 spans 15 residues.

The CDR3 DNA is TGTGCCAGCAGCTTGGAAGGCCAGGGGAATGAAAAACTGTTTTTT. This encodes CASSLEGQGNEKLFF. The chain has TRBV5-6 and TRBJ1-4; possibly TRBD1 for D (6 bases). CDR3 length: 15 residues. The germline V gene encodes CDR1 SGHDT and CDR2 YYEEEE. V was clipped by 0 bases and J by 5 bases, with 11 bases between them.

The gene calls are TRBV28 and TRBJ2-2, with a tentative D call TRBD1 (5 bases). This CDR3 spans 16 amino acids. Trimming removed 8 bases at V and 4 bases at J, with 20 bases between. The germline V gene encodes CDR1 MDHEN and CDR2 SYDVKM. The CDR3 spells CASRNPGQGTTGELFF. The CDR3 nucleotides are TGTGCCAGCCGAAACCCCGGACAAGGTACCACCGGGGAGCTGTTTTTT. The full variable domain, its missing parts supplied by reference TRBV28 and TRBJ2-2, is DVKVTQSSRYLVKRTGEKVFLECVQDMDHENMFWYRQDPGLGLRLIYFSYDVKMKEKGDIPEGYSVSREKKERFSLILESASTNQTSMYLCASRNPGQGTTGELFFGEGSRLTVL.

The V call is TRBV28, the J call TRBJ1-1; D is possibly TRBD1 (6 bases). Trimming took 1 base from V and 3 from J, leaving 9 bases between them. Germline-derived CDR1 and CDR2 are MDHEN and SYDVKM. CDR3 length: 14 residues. The CDR3 protein is CASSLYPGDTEAFF. In nucleotides, the CDR3 is TGTGCCAGCAGTTTATACCCAGGGGACACTGAAGCTTTCTTT. Combining the CDR3 with reference TRBV28 and TRBJ1-1 gives the whole variable domain DVKVTQSSRYLVKRTGEKVFLECVQDMDHENMFWYRQDPGLGLRLIYFSYDVKMKEKGDIPEGYSVSREKKERFSLILESASTNQTSMYLCASSLYPGDTEAFFGQGTRLTVV.

The genes are TRBV28 and TRBJ1-1, with D perhaps TRBD1 (6 bases). The CDR3 loop spans 16 amino acids. From germline, CDR1 is MDHEN and CDR2 SYDVKM. Deletions cut 7 bases from V and 3 bases from J, with 21 bases between. The CDR3 nucleotides are TGTGCCAGCATTCTAACAGGGAGAATCGGAGACACTGAAGCTTTCTTT. Translating gives CASILTGRIGDTEAFF.

This clonotype appeared a few times. This sequence joins TRBV20-1 and TRBJ2-2; 10 nucleotides line up with TRBD1. The CDR3 covers 15 residues. V gave up 3 bases and J gave up 6 bases; unmatched junction bases: 7. CDR1 and CDR2 from the germline V gene are DFQATT and SNEGSKA (reference sequence). CDR3 amino acids: CSASRDRGASGELFF. CDR3 nucleotide sequence: TGCAGTGCTAGCCGGGACAGGGGAGCATCCGGGGAGCTGTTTTTT.

This clonotype was seen a few times. The chain couples TRBV5-1 to TRBJ1-6; D unclear. V was cut by 2 bases and J by 1 base, with 7 bases left in between. This CDR3 is built from 15 residues. The germline gives CDR1 SGHRS, CDR2 YFSETQ. As DNA, the CDR3 is TGCGCCAGCAGCTTTTTTACGTCCTATAATTCACCCCTCCACTTT. It specifies CASSFFTSYNSPLHF. The whole variable domain, filled in from reference TRBV5-1 and TRBJ1-6, reads KAGVTQTPRYLIKTRGQQVTLSCSPISGHRSVSWYQQTPGQGLQFLFEYFSETQRNKGNFPGRFSGRQFSNSRSEMNVSTLELGDSALYLCASSFFTSYNSPLHFGNGTRLTVT.